The clone carrying this T cell receptor beta chain has a count of ten or more. Antigen unknown. Molecular barcoded adaptors covering alpha/delta and beta/gamma chains were used on approximately 400 ng RNA. TCRdb redid the calling of the reads with MiXCR, one entry per CDR3 protein. The sample has about 57,000 distinct CDR3 sequences; 20% to 25% are singletons. The sample belongs to a study of read filtering for tumor transcriptome and immune sequencing. Overall study: R-ISS stage counts were eight or nine for I, 15 to 20 for II, 7 for III. Whole-study findings and limits: Dropping single-read clonotypes raised IR-seq and RNA-seq shared-clonotype correlation.

With 0 bases removed from V and 6 bases from J, the gap between germline ends came to 9 bases. In germline, CDR1 is DFQATT, CDR2 SNEGSKA (reference sequence). The CDR3 extends over 13 amino acids. The source is a donor at least 40 years old with multiple myeloma. Specimen: a population of CD138-negative cells sorted from bone marrow. V usage is TRBV20-1 and J usage is TRBJ1-5; D is unclear. The CDR3 region has the DNA TGCAGTGCTAGAGATAGCGGGAGTCAGCCCCAGCATTTT. Translation: CSARDSGSQPQHF.